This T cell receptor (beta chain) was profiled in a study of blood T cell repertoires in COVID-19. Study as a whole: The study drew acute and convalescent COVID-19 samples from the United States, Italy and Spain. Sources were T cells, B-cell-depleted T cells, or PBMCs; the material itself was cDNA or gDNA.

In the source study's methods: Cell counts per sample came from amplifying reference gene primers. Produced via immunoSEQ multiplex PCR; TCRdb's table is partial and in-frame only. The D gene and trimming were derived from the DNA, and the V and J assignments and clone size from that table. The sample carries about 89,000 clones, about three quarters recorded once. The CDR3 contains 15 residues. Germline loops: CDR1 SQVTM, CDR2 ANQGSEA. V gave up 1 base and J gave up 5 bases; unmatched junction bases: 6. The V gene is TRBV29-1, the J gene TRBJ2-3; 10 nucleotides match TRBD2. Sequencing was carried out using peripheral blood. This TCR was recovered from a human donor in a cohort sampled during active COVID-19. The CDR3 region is CSVEVAGGSVDTQYF. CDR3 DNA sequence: TGCAGCGTTGAAGTAGCGGGAGGCTCCGTAGATACGCAGTATTTT.